Described below is a single T cell receptor (beta chain) sequence and its context. The data were taken from a study of patients and donors after allogeneic stem cell transplantation. Via MiXCR, TCRdb re-called the RT-PCR reads, giving one row per CDR3 protein. The sample contains some 880,000 distinct CDR3 sequences, roughly 17% of which appear only once. The CDR3 runs to 16 residues. The V end was cut by 2 bases, the J end by 3 bases, with 17 bases between. Germline-derived CDR1 and CDR2 are ENHRY and SYGVKD. V gene TRBV10-3 combines with J gene TRBJ2-7; D uncertain. Material for sequencing was blood, either unsorted or a sorted T cell fraction (not recorded which). The origin of this receptor is a human donor who was either an allogeneic HSCT recipient or a stem cell or donor lymphocyte infusion donor (not recorded which). It is not recorded whose cells these are; they may come from a transplant donor. The CDR3 nucleotides are TGTGCCATCAGTGAGACCTCGATCCGGCGGAACTACGAGCAGTACTTC. Translating it yields CAISETSIRRNYEQYF.